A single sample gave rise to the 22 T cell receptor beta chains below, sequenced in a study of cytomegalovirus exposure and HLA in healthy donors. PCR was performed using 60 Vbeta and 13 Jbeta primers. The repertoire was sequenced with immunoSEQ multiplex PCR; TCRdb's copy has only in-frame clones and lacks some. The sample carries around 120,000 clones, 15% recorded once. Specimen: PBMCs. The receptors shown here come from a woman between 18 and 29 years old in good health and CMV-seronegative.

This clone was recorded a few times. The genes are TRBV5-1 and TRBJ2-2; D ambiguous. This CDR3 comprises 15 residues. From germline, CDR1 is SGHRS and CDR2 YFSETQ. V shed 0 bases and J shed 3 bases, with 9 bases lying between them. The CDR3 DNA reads TGCGCCAGCAGCTTGGACTCCTCGTACACCGGGGAGCTGTTTTTT. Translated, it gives CASSLDSSYTGELFF.

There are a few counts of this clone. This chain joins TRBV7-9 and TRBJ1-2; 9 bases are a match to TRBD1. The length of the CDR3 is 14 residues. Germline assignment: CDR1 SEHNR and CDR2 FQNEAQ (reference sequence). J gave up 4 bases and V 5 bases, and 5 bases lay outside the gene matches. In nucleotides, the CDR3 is TGTGCCAGCAGCCCCGAGGGACAGGGCTATGGCTACACCTTC. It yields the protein CASSPEGQGYGYTF.

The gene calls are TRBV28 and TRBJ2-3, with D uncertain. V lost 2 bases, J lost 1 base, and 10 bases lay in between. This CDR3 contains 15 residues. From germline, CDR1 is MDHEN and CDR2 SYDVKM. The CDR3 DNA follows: TGTGCCAGCAGTTTAGAGGCGCCCCGCACAGATACGCAGTATTTT. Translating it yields CASSLEAPRTDTQYF.

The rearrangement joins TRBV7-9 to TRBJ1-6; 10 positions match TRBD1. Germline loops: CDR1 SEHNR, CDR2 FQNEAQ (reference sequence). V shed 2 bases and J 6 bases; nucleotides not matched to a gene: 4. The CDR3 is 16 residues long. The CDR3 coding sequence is TGTGCCAGCAGCTTATGGACAGGGGGACCTAATTCACCCCTCCACTTT. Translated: CASSLWTGGPNSPLHF.

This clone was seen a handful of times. This CDR3 reads CASSPPLRDGYTF. The CDR3 DNA sequence: TGTGCCAGCTCACCACCGTTGAGAGATGGCTACACCTTC. The V gene is TRBV18, the J gene TRBJ1-2; D gene unclear. V was trimmed by 0 bases and J by 6 bases, leaving 8 bases between them. The germline V gene has CDR1 KGHSH and CDR2 LQKENI. The CDR3 length is 13 residues. The full variable domain, rest sourced from reference TRBV18 and TRBJ1-2, is NAGVMQNPRHLVRRRGQEARLRCSPMKGHSHVYWYRQLPEEGLKFMVYLQKENIIDESGMPKERFSAEFPKEGPSILRIQQVVRGDSAAYFCASSPPLRDGYTFGSGTRLTVV.

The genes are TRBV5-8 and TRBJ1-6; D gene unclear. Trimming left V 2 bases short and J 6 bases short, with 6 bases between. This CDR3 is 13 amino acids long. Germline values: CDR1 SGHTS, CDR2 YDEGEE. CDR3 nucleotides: TGTGCCAGCAGCTTACGGGGTAATTCACCCCTCCACTTT. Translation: CASSLRGNSPLHF.

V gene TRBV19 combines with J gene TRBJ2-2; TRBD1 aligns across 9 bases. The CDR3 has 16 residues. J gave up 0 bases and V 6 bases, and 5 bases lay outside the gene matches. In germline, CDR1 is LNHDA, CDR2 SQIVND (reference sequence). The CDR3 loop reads CASSQQGAPNTGELFF. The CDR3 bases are TGTGCCAGTAGCCAACAGGGGGCCCCGAACACCGGGGAGCTGTTTTTT.

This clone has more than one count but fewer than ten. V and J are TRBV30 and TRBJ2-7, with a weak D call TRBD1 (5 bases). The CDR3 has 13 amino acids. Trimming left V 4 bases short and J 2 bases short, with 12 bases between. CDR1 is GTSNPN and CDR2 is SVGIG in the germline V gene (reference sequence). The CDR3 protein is CAWNPPDTYEQYF. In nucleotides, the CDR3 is TGTGCCTGGAACCCACCGGACACCTACGAGCAGTACTTC.

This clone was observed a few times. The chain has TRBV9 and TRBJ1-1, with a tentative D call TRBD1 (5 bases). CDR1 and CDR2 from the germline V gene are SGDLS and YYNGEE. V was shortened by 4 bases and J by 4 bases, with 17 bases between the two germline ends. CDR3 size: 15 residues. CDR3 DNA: TGTGCCAGCAGCAGAGGCGGGGGTGCCGGCACTGAAGCTTTCTTT. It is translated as CASSRGGGAGTEAFF.

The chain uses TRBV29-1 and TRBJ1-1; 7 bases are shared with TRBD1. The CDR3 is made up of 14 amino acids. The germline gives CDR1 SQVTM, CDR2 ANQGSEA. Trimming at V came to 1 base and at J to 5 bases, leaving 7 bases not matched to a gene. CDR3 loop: CSVEARTGGTEAFF. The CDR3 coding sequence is TGCAGCGTTGAAGCTCGGACAGGAGGAACTGAAGCTTTCTTT.

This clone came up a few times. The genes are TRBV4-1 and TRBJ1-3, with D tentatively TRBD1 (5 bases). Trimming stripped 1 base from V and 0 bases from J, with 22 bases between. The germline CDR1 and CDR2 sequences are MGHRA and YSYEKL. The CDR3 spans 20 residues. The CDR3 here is CASSQGIIHRDGGSGNTIYF. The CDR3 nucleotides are TGCGCCAGCAGCCAAGGGATCATACATCGGGACGGGGGCTCTGGAAACACCATATATTTT.

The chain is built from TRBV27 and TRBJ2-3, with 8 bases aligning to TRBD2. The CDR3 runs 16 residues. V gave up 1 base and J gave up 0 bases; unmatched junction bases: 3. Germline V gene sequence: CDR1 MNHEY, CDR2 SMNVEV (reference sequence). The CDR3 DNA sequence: TGTGCCAGCAGTTTATTGCGCGGGGGGAGCACAGATACGCAGTATTTT. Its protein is CASSLLRGGSTDTQYF.

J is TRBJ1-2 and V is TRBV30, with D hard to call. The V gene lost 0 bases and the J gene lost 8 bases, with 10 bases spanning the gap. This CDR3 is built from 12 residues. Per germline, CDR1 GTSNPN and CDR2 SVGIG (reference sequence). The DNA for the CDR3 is TGTGCCTGGAGTGTAGGAGGGCGCGGCTACACCTTC. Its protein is CAWSVGGRGYTF.

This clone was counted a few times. CDR3 bases: TGTGCCAGCAGTTTGGGACATATCTACGAGCAGTACTTC. Encoded protein: CASSLGHIYEQYF. The chain joins TRBV28 to TRBJ2-7, with TRBD1 as a possible D gene (6 bases). Looked up from germline, CDR1 is MDHEN and CDR2 is SYDVKM. The CDR3 sequence is 13 residues long. Trimming removed 3 bases from V and 3 bases from J, with 9 bases in between. Full variable domain (missing parts from reference TRBV28 and TRBJ2-7): DVKVTQSSRYLVKRTGEKVFLECVQDMDHENMFWYRQDPGLGLRLIYFSYDVKMKEKGDIPEGYSVSREKKERFSLILESASTNQTSMYLCASSLGHIYEQYFGPGTRLTVT.

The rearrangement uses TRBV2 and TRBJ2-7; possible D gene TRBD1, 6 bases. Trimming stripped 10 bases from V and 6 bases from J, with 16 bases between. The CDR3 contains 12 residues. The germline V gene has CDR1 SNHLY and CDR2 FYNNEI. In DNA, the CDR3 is TGTGCCATACAAGGGGGACCCCCCGAGCAGTACTTC. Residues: CAIQGGPPEQYF.

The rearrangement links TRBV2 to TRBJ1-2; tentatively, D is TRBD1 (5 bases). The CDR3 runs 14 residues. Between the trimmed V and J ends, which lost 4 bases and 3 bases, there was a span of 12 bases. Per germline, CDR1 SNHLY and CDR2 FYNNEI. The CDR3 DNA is TGTGCCAGCAGTGTCCGGGGGAGTTACTATGGCTACACCTTC. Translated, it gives CASSVRGSYYGYTF.

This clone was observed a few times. CDR3 nucleotide sequence: TGTGCCAGCAGTCAGTTCACAAATCAGCCCCAGCATTTT. Protein sequence: CASSQFTNQPQHF. The V call is TRBV6-1, the J call TRBJ1-5; no clear D gene. Germline V gives CDR1 MNHNS, CDR2 SASEGT. The CDR3 extends over 13 amino acids. Trimming took off 5 bases at V and 4 bases at J, with 9 bases between the two ends.

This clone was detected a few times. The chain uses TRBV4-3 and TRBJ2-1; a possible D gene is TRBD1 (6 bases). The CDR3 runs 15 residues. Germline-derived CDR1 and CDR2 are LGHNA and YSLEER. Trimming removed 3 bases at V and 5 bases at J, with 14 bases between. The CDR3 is CASSQVRTANNEQFF. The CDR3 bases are TGCGCCAGCAGCCAGGTACGGACAGCCAACAATGAGCAGTTCTTC.

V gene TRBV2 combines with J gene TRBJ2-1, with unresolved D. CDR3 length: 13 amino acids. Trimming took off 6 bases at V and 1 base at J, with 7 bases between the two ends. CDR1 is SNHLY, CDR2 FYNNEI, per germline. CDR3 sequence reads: CASSGSSYNEQFF. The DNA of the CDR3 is TGTGCCAGCAGCGGTTCGTCCTACAATGAGCAGTTCTTC.

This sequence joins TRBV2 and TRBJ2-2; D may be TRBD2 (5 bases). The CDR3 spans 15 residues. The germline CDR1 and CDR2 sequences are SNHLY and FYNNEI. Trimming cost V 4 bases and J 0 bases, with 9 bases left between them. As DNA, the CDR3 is TGTGCCAGCAGTGTTGCGGGCCCGAACACCGGGGAGCTGTTTTTT. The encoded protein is CASSVAGPNTGELFF.

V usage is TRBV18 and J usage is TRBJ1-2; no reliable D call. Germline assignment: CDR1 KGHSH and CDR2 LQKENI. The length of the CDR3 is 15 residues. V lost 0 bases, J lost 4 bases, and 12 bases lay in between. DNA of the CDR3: TGTGCCAGCTCACCACCGGTGGAACGGGGCTATGGCTACACCTTC. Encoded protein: CASSPPVERGYGYTF.

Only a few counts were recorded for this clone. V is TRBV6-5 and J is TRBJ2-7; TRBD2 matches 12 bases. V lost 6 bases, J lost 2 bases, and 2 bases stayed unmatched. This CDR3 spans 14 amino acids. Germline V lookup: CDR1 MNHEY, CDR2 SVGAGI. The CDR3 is CASRASGGAYEQYF. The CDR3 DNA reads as TGTGCCAGCAGGGCTAGCGGGGGGGCCTACGAGCAGTACTTC.